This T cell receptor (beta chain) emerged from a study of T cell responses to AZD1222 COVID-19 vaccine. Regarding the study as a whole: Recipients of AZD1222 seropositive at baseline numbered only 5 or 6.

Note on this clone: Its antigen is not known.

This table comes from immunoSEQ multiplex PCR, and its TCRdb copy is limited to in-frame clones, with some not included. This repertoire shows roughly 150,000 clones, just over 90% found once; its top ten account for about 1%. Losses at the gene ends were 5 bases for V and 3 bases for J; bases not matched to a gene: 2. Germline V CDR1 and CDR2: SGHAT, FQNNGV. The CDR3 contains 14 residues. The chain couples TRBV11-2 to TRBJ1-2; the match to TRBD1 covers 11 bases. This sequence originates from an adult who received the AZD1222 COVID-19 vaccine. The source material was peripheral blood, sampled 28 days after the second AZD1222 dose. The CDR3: CASSVGQGDYGYTF. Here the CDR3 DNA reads TGTGCCAGCAGCGTGGGACAGGGGGACTATGGCTACACCTTC.